This T cell receptor (beta chain) was recovered during a study of identical twins. CDR1 and CDR2 from the germline V gene are SGHAT and FQNNGV. Trimming removed 5 bases from V and 3 bases from J, with 8 bases in between. The CDR3 runs 12 residues. TCRdb independently ran MiXCR on the 5' RACE reads; one entry per CDR3 protein. Of nearly 650,000 distinct CDR3 sequences in the sample, 7.1% were seen once. In addition, the sample was reused for a study of yellow fever vaccine responses in identical twins.

This sequence was found in a woman under 30 in good health. V gene TRBV11-2 combines with J gene TRBJ2-7; the D gene is possibly TRBD2 (5 bases). Sequenced input: PBMCs. This chain's CDR3 is CASSRGFYEQYV. The DNA of the CDR3 is TGTGCCAGCAGCCGGGGTTTCTACGAGCAGTACGTC.